Given below is one T cell receptor beta chain in context. Its target antigen remains unknown. No much larger clone exists at a distance of one base, and base qualities are not known. Donors were healthy HIV-negative adults with no recently reported acute infections or vaccinations. Every donor was a Caucasian adult residing in Nashville, Tennessee, USA. CD4+ T cells were enriched through magnetic negative selection, after which naive cells were positively selected on CD45RA and the remaining negative fraction served as the memory subset. Blood was collected by leukapheresis, and PBMCs were isolated by Ficoll-Histopaque density gradient centrifugation and then cryopreserved in liquid nitrogen vapor phase. Analytical flow cytometry was used to check the purity and quantity of every magnetically sorted T cell population. Each sorted fraction had its genomic DNA isolated and then quantified by UV absorbance on a Nanodrop 2000c.

These data originate in a study of shared clonotypes between healthy human individuals (dated by TCRdb to 2019 to 2021). Study-wide context: The cohort comprised two women and a few men aged 18 to 49 years. For each donor, three plates each were used for CD4 naive and CD4 memory, two plates were used for CD8 naive, and one plate was used for CD8 memory. To estimate repertoire size and how much clonotypes are shared between individuals, the study performed deep sequencing of blood TCR repertoires from five healthy adults. To increase sequencing depth and limit assay-specific biases, TCR repertoire library preparation and sequencing were carried out by different laboratories using diverse techniques. Per donor, leukapheresis produced somewhere between about 0.85 and 8.9 billion PBMCs.

Overall study outcomes, separate from this receptor: Naive subsets generally had larger estimated clonotype richness than memory subsets did. Compared with non-shared clonotypes, the clonotypes found in all four sorted-subset donors had higher generation probabilities. Pairwise subsampling led to the expectation that sequencing depth would affect the degree of clonotype sharing among donors. Sharing across a few donors was observed for approximately 5% of naive CD4, about 3.2% of naive CD8, over 2% of memory CD4, and about 0.38% of memory CD8 clonotypes. Sampling was restricted to blood, and TCR repertoires in tissue are likely to differ from TCR repertoires in blood. The small number of donors limited the genetic and exposure-history diversity represented. Even with the large sequencing depth, rarefaction of the sorted-subset datasets indicated that sequencing was incomplete.

Using the deep immunoSEQ assay, TCR CDR3 regions were amplified from genomic DNA by multiplex PCR. Genomic DNA extracted from each cell subset was distributed evenly over all wells of several immunoSEQ 96-well plates, and each plate served as one replicate. Each replicate PCR for sorted subsets received around 0.2 ug genomic DNA, equal to about 30,000 T cell genomes. Purified libraries were quantified with a Qubit 3.0 fluorometer, sized on a Bioanalyzer 2100, and re-quantified with the KAPA Library Quantification kit. Every immunoSEQ 96-well plate was sequenced on a dedicated single-read 150-cycle Illumina NextSeq 550 flow cell. Regarding the original processing steps: The immunoSEQ output contained only junctional sequences without quality scores, so filtering could not match that applied to full-length reads. Sequences were annotated with PyIR, a Python wrapper for IgBLAST v1.9, using IMGT germline references to assign V/J genes and CDR3. Reads were removed for weak V/J assignments (E-value above 1e-6), missing CDR3, stop codons, out-of-frame junctions, or ambiguous translated residues. A V3J clonotype was defined by an identical inferred V gene, J gene, and CDR3 amino acid sequence. The percentage overlap between two repertoires was calculated by dividing the number of shared unique clonotypes by the size of the smaller repertoire. Repertoire richness was assessed with RTK rarefaction, the Chao1 estimator, and Recon v2.1 estimates of unobserved clonotypes. For all TCRbeta clonotypes obtained by the gDNA method from a handful of donors, generation probabilities were computed with OLGA. Entries here come from immuneACCESS through TCRdb and include only in-frame sequences with V and J called. Some clones fail to appear in such tables; in the studies checked, an unresolved V gene covers under half of the shortfall, and the cause of the remainder is unknown. V and J calls and clone size are those listed in that table; D and trimming were worked out from the DNA. The sample has 2,500,000 or so clones on record, roughly 92% of them singletons. The top ten clones comprise roughly 0.13% of the sample.

After removal of 3 bases from V and 0 bases from J, the junction retains 7 bases not matched to a gene. The germline V gene gives CDR1 as MDHEN and CDR2 as SYDVKM. Inclusive of the bounding cysteine and phenylalanine, the CDR3 is 16 residues long. Just CDR3 DNA is preserved here, 48 bases in frame from base 1. The source material was naive CD4+ T cells sorted from blood. This specimen's cell subset or site label, per the study, means: CD45RA+ positively selected. The chain was built from TRBV28 and TRBJ1-1; 7 bases in the junction line up with TRBD1. The source is a man younger than 35 in good health. The DNA sequence is TGTGCCAGCAGTTTCATTGGGGGACAGATGAACACTGAAGCTTTCTTT. Its protein product is CASSFIGGQMNTEAFF.